This T cell receptor (beta chain) was observed in a study of cytomegalovirus exposure and HLA in healthy donors. Study overall: In an early release, HLA-typed donors contributed approximately 82 million unique TCR sequences.

CDR3 length equals 14 residues. The germline V gene encodes CDR1 WSHSY and CDR2 SAAADI. V was clipped by 7 bases and J by 4 bases, with 16 bases between them. The PCR had 60 Vbeta and 13 Jbeta primers. The protocol was immunoSEQ multiplex PCR, while the TCRdb copy is restricted to in-frame clones and leaves out a portion. The profile shows 100,000 to 150,000 clones, 65% to 75% of them singletons. This receptor was taken from a woman aged 50 to 65 in good health and CMV-seropositive. V gene TRBV10-2 combines with J gene TRBJ1-2; possible D gene TRBD1, 6 bases. The sequenced sample was PBMCs. This CDR3 is CASTPSRTAYGYTF. CDR3 nucleotides: TGCGCCAGCACCCCGTCTAGGACAGCCTATGGCTACACCTTC.